These 11 T cell receptor beta chains came from one sample sequenced in a study of blood T cell repertoires in COVID-19. Assay used: immunoSEQ multiplex PCR; TCRdb lists only in-frame clones, some missing. Among 90,000 to 110,000 clones listed, less than 85% were seen once. Material: peripheral blood. All receptors derive from an older woman with acute or convalescent COVID-19.

The chain carries TRBV28 and TRBJ2-7; unclear D gene. Between the trimmed V and J ends, which lost 4 bases and 2 bases, there was a span of 6 bases. The CDR3 contains 12 residues. Germline lookup yields CDR1 MDHEN and CDR2 SYDVKM. DNA for the CDR3: TGTGCCAGCAGTTCCCTTCCCTACGAGCAGTACTTC. Its translation: CASSSLPYEQYF.

J is TRBJ2-2 and V is TRBV9; D remains unclear. The CDR3 is 13 amino acids. Trimming took off 6 bases at V and 4 bases at J, with 10 bases between the two ends. The germline gives CDR1 SGDLS, CDR2 YYNGEE. The CDR3 region is CASTAGPTGELFF. CDR3 coding DNA: TGTGCCAGCACCGCTGGGCCCACCGGGGAGCTGTTTTTT.

The gene calls are TRBV27 and TRBJ1-6, with 10 positions matching TRBD1. Germline values: CDR1 MNHEY, CDR2 SMNVEV (reference sequence). The CDR3 is made up of 15 amino acids. J was trimmed by 7 bases and V by 4 bases; bases with no gene match: 4. The CDR3 sequence is CASSSVGQGNSPLHF. The CDR3 coding sequence is TGTGCCAGCAGTTCCGTGGGACAGGGGAATTCACCCCTCCACTTT.

V gene TRBV9 combines with J gene TRBJ1-2; 8 bases match TRBD1. The J segment lost 8 bases and the V segment lost 0 bases, leaving 9 bases of the junction unmatched. CDR1 and CDR2 (germline): SGDLS, YYNGEE. The CDR3 extends over 15 amino acids. The CDR3, as DNA: TGTGCCAGCAGCGTAGGAGGTGAGACAGGGGTCGGCTACACCTTC. It translates to CASSVGGETGVGYTF.

As for this clone: At one end, the junction sequence differs from germline, possibly due to a read error. The chain is built from TRBV7-7 and TRBJ2-5; possible D gene TRBD2, 6 bases. The CDR3 is 17 amino acids. CDR1 is SSHAT and CDR2 is FNYEAQ in the germline V gene (reference sequence). CDR3 loop: CASSLADTDRAQETQYF. As DNA, the CDR3 is TGTGCTAGCAGCTTAGCGGACACAGATAGGGCCCAAGAGACCCAGTACTTC.

V and J are TRBV20-1 and TRBJ1-1, with no clear D. The length of the CDR3 is 11 residues. V gave up 2 bases and J gave up 7 bases, with 8 bases separating them. The germline V gene has CDR1 DFQATT and CDR2 SNEGSKA (reference sequence). For the CDR3, the DNA is TGCAGTGCTAGAAGTCGACTTGAAGCTTTCTTT. Protein: CSARSRLEAFF.

The CDR3 protein is CASSQTRDGGTFYEQYF. The CDR3 DNA reads as TGCGCCAGCAGCCAGACTCGGGACGGGGGGACCTTCTACGAGCAGTACTTC. This chain uses TRBV4-3 with TRBJ2-7; TRBD2 matches 7 bases. The V segment lost 3 bases and the J segment 3 bases; nucleotides outside the gene matches: 14. Germline CDR1 reads LGHNA; CDR2 reads YSLEER. The length of the CDR3 is 17 residues.

The chain links TRBV30 to TRBJ2-7; perhaps TRBD2 as D (6 bases). This CDR3 spans 13 amino acids. Germline V gene data show CDR1 as GTSNPN and CDR2 as SVGIG (reference sequence). Trimming removed 5 bases from V and 0 bases from J, with 11 bases in between. For the CDR3, the DNA is TGTGCCTGGGGGACTGGTAGCTCCTACGAGCAGTACTTC. Translated: CAWGTGSSYEQYF. Complete variable domain (other parts from reference TRBV30 and TRBJ2-7): SQTIHQWPATLVQPVGSPLSLECTVEGTSNPNLYWYRQAAGRGLQLLFYSVGIGQISSEVPQNLSASRPQDRQFILSSKKLLLSDSGFYLCAWGTGSSYEQYFGPGTRLTVT.

This chain links TRBV27 with TRBJ1-6; D is perhaps TRBD1 (5 bases). Germline V gene data show CDR1 as MNHEY and CDR2 as SMNVEV (reference sequence). V was cut by 3 bases and J by 0 bases, with 12 bases left in between. The CDR3 has 17 amino acids. The CDR3 region has the DNA TGTGCCAGCAGTTTGGGGCACCAGAGCTCCTATAATTCACCCCTCCACTTT. Translated, it gives CASSLGHQSSYNSPLHF.

The J gene is TRBJ1-3, the V gene TRBV7-2, with no clear D. The germline V gene encodes CDR1 SGHTA and CDR2 FQGNSA. The CDR3 loop spans 15 amino acids. V lost 4 bases to trimming and J lost 0 bases, with 10 bases between them. CDR3 DNA sequence: TGTGCCAGCAGCTCAGTCCGTTACTCTGGAAACACCATATATTTT. Translating it yields CASSSVRYSGNTIYF.

V gene TRBV5-1 combines with J gene TRBJ1-2, with TRBD1 matching 7 bases. The germline V gene has CDR1 SGHRS and CDR2 YFSETQ. V lost 8 bases to trimming and J lost 3 bases; unmatched junction nucleotides: 13. The CDR3 is made up of 15 amino acids. CDR3: CASKAETGTDYGYTF. The CDR3 region has the DNA TGCGCCAGTAAAGCAGAAACCGGGACAGACTATGGCTACACCTTC.